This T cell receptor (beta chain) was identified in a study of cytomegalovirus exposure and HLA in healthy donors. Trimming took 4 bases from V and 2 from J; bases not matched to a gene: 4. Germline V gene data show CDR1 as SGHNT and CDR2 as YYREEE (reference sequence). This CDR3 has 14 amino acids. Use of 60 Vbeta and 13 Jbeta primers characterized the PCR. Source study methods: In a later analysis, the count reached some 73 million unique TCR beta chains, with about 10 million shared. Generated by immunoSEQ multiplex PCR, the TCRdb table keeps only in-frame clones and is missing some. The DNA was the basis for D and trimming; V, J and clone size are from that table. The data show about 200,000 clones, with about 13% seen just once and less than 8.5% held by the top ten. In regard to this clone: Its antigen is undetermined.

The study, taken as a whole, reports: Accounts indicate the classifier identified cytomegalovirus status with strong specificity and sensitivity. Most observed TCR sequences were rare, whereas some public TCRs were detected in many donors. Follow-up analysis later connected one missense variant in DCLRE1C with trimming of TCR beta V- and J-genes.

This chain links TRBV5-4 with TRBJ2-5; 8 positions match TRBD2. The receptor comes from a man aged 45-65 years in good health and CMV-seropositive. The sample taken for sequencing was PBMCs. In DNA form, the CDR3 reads TGTGCCAGCAGCCCGAGCGGGGGTCAAGAGACCCAGTACTTC. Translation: CASSPSGGQETQYF.